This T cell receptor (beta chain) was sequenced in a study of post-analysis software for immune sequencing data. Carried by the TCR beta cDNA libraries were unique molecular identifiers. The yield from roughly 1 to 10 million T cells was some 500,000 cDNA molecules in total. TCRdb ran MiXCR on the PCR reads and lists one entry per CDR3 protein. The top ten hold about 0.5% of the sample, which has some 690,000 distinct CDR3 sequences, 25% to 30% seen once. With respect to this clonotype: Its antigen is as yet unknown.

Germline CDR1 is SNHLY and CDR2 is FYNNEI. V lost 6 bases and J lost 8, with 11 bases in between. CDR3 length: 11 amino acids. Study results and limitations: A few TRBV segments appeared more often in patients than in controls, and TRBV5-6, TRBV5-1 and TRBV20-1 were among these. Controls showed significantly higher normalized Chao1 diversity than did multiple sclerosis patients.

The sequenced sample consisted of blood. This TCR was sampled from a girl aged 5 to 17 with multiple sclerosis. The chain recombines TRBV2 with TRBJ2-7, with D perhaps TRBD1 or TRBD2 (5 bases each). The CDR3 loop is CASRGDAKQYF. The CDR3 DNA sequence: TGTGCCAGCAGGGGGGACGCGAAGCAGTACTTC.